This is a list of T cell receptor beta chains from one sample in a study of T cell responses to AZD1222 COVID-19 vaccine. Clones were read by immunoSEQ multiplex PCR, and TCRdb kept only the in-frame ones, dropping some. The table includes about 110,000 clones, 80% to 95% detected once. This specimen was peripheral blood, taken 28 days after the second AZD1222 dose. The source of these receptors is an adult who received the AZD1222 COVID-19 vaccine. The CDR3 runs from the conserved cysteine through the conserved F or W. D genes are given only for firm matches. Clone size is shown for a subset of rows, as once, few, many or a class of expanded clone.

size: NA; J: TRBJ1-2; D: NA; V: TRBV19; CDR3: CASTQDGRYGYTF; DNA: TGTGCCAGTACCCAGGACGGAAGATATGGCTACACCTTC
size: NA; J: TRBJ1-2; D: TRBD1; V: TRBV6-6; CDR3: CASSYSWDRGNHGYTF; DNA: TGTGCCAGCAGTTACTCTTGGGACAGGGGGAACCATGGCTACACCTTC
size: NA; J: TRBJ1-4; D: TRBD1; V: TRBV5-1; CDR3: CASSGPGQTNEKLFF; DNA: TGCGCCAGCTCCGGACCGGGACAGACAAATGAAAAACTGTTTTTT
size: NA; J: TRBJ1-5; D: NA; V: TRBV28; CDR3: CASSLGQGSGQPQHF; DNA: TGTGCCAGCAGTTTGGGGCAGGGGTCGGGTCAGCCCCAGCATTTT
size: once; J: TRBJ1-1; D: TRBD1; V: TRBV7-2; CDR3: CASSPGTGGSHSEAFF; DNA: TGTGCCAGCAGCCCGGGGACAGGGGGAAGTCATTCTGAAGCTTTCTTT
size: few; J: TRBJ2-3; D: NA; V: TRBV5-1; CDR3: CASSLGLVLPTDTQYF; DNA: TGCGCCAGCAGCTTGGGACTAGTCCTTCCCACAGATACGCAGTATTTT
size: NA; J: TRBJ2-3; D: NA; V: TRBV7-3; CDR3: CASSFLPSTDTQYF; DNA: TGTGCCAGCAGCTTCTTGCCCAGCACAGATACGCAGTATTTT
size: NA; J: TRBJ1-4; D: NA; V: TRBV6-4; CDR3: CASSEGALEKLFF; DNA: TGTGCCAGCAGTGAGGGGGCTCTTGAAAAACTGTTTTTT
size: NA; J: TRBJ1-6; D: NA; V: TRBV4-1; CDR3: CASSQDLVLRVSYNSPLHF; DNA: TGCGCCAGCAGCCAAGATTTGGTCTTGCGGGTCTCCTATAATTCACCCCTCCACTTT
size: NA; J: TRBJ1-2; D: NA; V: TRBV7-9; CDR3: CASSPRAASGYTF; DNA: TGTGCCAGCAGCCCAAGGGCCGCTAGTGGCTACACCTTC
size: NA; J: TRBJ1-3; D: TRBD1; V: TRBV5-1; CDR3: CASSLSSGGNGNTIYF; DNA: TGCGCCAGCAGCTTGTCCTCAGGGGGAAATGGAAACACCATATATTTT
size: NA; J: TRBJ1-2; D: TRBD1; V: TRBV3-1/TRBV3-2; CDR3: CASRRDRGPSYGYTF; DNA: TGTGCCAGCAGGAGGGACAGGGGTCCTTCCTATGGCTACACCTTC